This passage covers 20 T cell receptor beta chains from one sample sequenced in a study of T-cell reconstitution after alpha-beta-depleted transplantation in children. The library targeted TCRbeta and was prepared with unique molecular identifiers. A single record per CDR3 protein comes from TCRdb applying MiXCR to the PCR reads. The data hold roughly 200,000 distinct CDR3 sequences, with approximately 6.3% observed a single time. This sample comprised PBMCs, obtained before TCRalphabeta/CD19-depleted stem cell transplant. These receptors all stem from a boy younger than 10 with acute lymphoblastic leukemia, due to receive a stem cell transplant.

This clonotype occurred many times. The V and J genes are TRBV12-3 or TRBV12-4 and TRBJ1-6; D is undetermined. The germline V and J ends were trimmed by 6 bases and 10 bases, with 16 bases remaining between them. CDR3 length: 14 amino acids. DNA of the CDR3: TGTGCCAGCAGGGACTCTGTGACTTTATCACCCCTCCACTTT. This codes for CASRDSVTLSPLHF.

Remarks on this clonotype: The missing conserved phenylalanine or tryptophan at the end of this CDR3 makes a read error likely. The V and J genes are TRBV5-5 and TRBJ1-1; D not certain. V lost 1 base to trimming and J lost 2 bases, with 12 bases between them. Germline lookup yields CDR1 SGHKS and CDR2 YYEKEE (reference sequence). This CDR3 is built from 15 residues. The CDR3 DNA reads TGTGCCAGCAGCTTGTGGGCAATCCCCAACACTGAAGCTTTCTGT. Protein product: CASSLWAIPNTEAFC.

The chain is built from TRBV13 and TRBJ2-7; no definite D call. Germline V gene lookup returns CDR1 PRHDT and CDR2 FYEKMQ (reference sequence). The CDR3 sequence is 14 residues long. V lost 5 bases to trimming and J lost 2 bases, with 13 bases between them. CDR3 in amino acids: CASSRFTATYEQYF. DNA of the CDR3: TGTGCCAGCAGCCGATTTACGGCAACCTACGAGCAGTACTTC.

This clonotype was detected many times. DNA for the CDR3: TGTGCCAGCAGCTCGGGACTAGCGGGGATACAAGAGACCCAGTACTTC. The encoded protein is CASSSGLAGIQETQYF. V is TRBV7-2 and J is TRBJ2-5, with 13 bases matching TRBD2. This CDR3 comprises 16 residues. In germline, CDR1 is SGHTA, CDR2 FQGNSA. V dropped 4 bases and J dropped 2; count of bases not matched to a gene: 4.

This clonotype was detected many times. V is TRBV28 and J is TRBJ2-3; D uncertain. V lost 1 base and J lost 3, with 11 bases in between. This CDR3 contains 15 residues. Germline V CDR1 and CDR2: MDHEN, SYDVKM. The CDR3 loop reads CASSLLSDFTDTQYF. In DNA, the CDR3 is TGTGCCAGCAGTTTATTGTCGGATTTTACAGATACGCAGTATTTT.

This clonotype was seen repeatedly, ten times or more. The CDR3 sequence: CASRLRGQPQHF. The CDR3 nucleotides read TGTGCCAGCAGACTACGTGGGCAGCCCCAGCATTTT. The chain has TRBV6-2 or TRBV6-3 and TRBJ1-5; D gene uncertain. CDR1 and CDR2 from the germline V gene are MNHEY and SVGEGT. This CDR3 is 12 amino acids long. Trimming pared 6 bases from V and 7 bases from J, leaving 10 bases between.

The table lists this clonotype with many counts. The junction departs from germline at one end; a sequencing error may be responsible. This rearrangement joins TRBV15 to TRBJ1-5; a weak D match, TRBD1 (6 bases). Per germline, CDR1 LNHNV and CDR2 YYDKDF (reference sequence). The CDR3 has 14 residues. In DNA, the CDR3 is TGTGCCATCAGCTATGGGGGGCGGGATCAGCCCCAGCATTTT. Translating gives CAISYGGRDQPQHF. Full variable domain (remainder filled in from reference TRBV15 and TRBJ1-5): DAMVIQNPRYQVTQFGKPVTLSCSQTLNHNVMYWYQQKSSQAPKLLFHYYDKDFNNEADTPDNFQSRRPNTSFCFLDIRSPGLGDTAMYLCAISYGGRDQPQHFGDGTRLSIL.

Details on this clonotype: A much more abundant neighbour one base away suggests this may be a read error. The chain combines TRBV28 with TRBJ2-1; maybe TRBD2 (5 bases). The germline CDR1 and CDR2 sequences are MDHEN and SYDVKM. Trimming stripped 8 bases from V and 6 bases from J, with 17 bases between. CDR3 length: 14 residues. CDR3 sequence (DNA): TGTGCCAGCGGAACTAGAGGGAGCGTCAATGAGCAGTTCTTC. It is translated as CASGTRGSVNEQFF.

This clonotype was seen a few times. This chain uses TRBV18 with TRBJ1-5, with D uncertain. Trimming shortened V by 2 bases and J by 3 bases, and 5 bases separated the two germline ends. The CDR3 is made up of 13 amino acids. Germline V CDR1 and CDR2: KGHSH, LQKENI. In DNA, the CDR3 is TGTGCCAGCTCACCAGCCACCAATCAGCCCCAGCATTTT. The encoded protein is CASSPATNQPQHF. The variable domain in full, completed from reference TRBV18 and TRBJ1-5, reads NAGVMQNPRHLVRRRGQEARLRCSPMKGHSHVYWYRQLPEEGLKFMVYLQKENIIDESGMPKERFSAEFPKEGPSILRIQQVVRGDSAAYFCASSPATNQPQHFGDGTRLSIL.

In this sample, this clonotype turned up many times. V and J are TRBV6-2 or TRBV6-3 and TRBJ2-1; 8 positions match TRBD1. The J segment lost 2 bases and the V segment lost 6 bases, leaving 3 bases of the junction unmatched. From germline, CDR1 is MNHEY and CDR2 SVGEGT. The CDR3 covers 14 residues. For the CDR3, the DNA is TGTGCCAGCAGGGACAGGGAAGCCTACAATGAGCAGTTCTTC. Encoded protein: CASRDREAYNEQFF.

Ten or more counts support this clonotype. The chain combines TRBV20-1 with TRBJ2-1, with D hard to call. Trimming left V 6 bases short and J 1 base short, with 13 bases between. This CDR3 contains 14 residues. Germline-derived CDR1 and CDR2 are DFQATT and SNEGSKA (reference sequence). CDR3 sequence reads: CSADDPGSYNEQFF. The DNA of the CDR3 is TGCAGTGCCGACGACCCTGGTTCCTACAATGAGCAGTTCTTC.

There are a few counts of this clonotype. V gene TRBV6-1 combines with J gene TRBJ1-5, with D perhaps matching TRBD1 (5 bases). The germline V gene has CDR1 MNHNS and CDR2 SASEGT. The V end was cut by 5 bases, the J end by 6 bases, with 11 bases between. The CDR3 covers 13 residues. The CDR3 DNA reads as TGTGCCAGCAGTCCAGGGTTTCGTCAGCCCCAGCATTTT. Its protein is CASSPGFRQPQHF.

This clonotype is judged medium-sized. The gene calls are TRBV4-3 and TRBJ2-2, with 10 nucleotides matching TRBD2. The V gene end was trimmed by 5 bases and the J gene end by 2 bases; junction bases not matched to a gene: 5. CDR1 and CDR2 from the germline V gene are LGHNA and YSLEER. The CDR3 extends over 16 amino acids. The CDR3 loop is CASSISSGGNTGELFF. CDR3 nucleotides: TGCGCCAGCAGCATTTCTAGCGGGGGAAACACCGGGGAGCTGTTTTTT.

At least ten counts were recorded for this clonotype. The J gene is TRBJ2-2, the V gene TRBV7-2; D call uncertain. Germline CDR1 and CDR2: SGHTA and FQGNSA. There are 17 residues in the CDR3. V lost 1 base and J lost 1, with 13 bases in between. CDR3: CASSLVSSRWNTGELFF. In nucleotides, the CDR3 is TGTGCCAGCAGCTTAGTCTCCTCGCGGTGGAACACCGGGGAGCTGTTTTTT.

This clonotype was detected a few times. The chain links TRBV20-1 to TRBJ2-7; the D gene is possibly TRBD1 (6 bases). The CDR3 has 12 amino acids. Trimming took off 3 bases at V and 7 bases at J, with 13 bases between the two ends. In germline, CDR1 is DFQATT, CDR2 SNEGSKA (reference sequence). Here the CDR3 DNA reads TGCAGTGCTAGGAGGGGGACGGGAGAGCAGTACTTC. It specifies CSARRGTGEQYF.

This clonotype was counted many times. The genes are TRBV2 and TRBJ2-1, with 8 bases lining up with TRBD2. The J segment lost 2 bases and the V segment lost 3 bases, leaving 3 bases of the junction unmatched. The CDR3 is made up of 15 amino acids. CDR1 SNHLY and CDR2 FYNNEI come from the germline V gene. The CDR3 region is CASSDPGGAYNEQFF. CDR3 DNA sequence: TGTGCCAGCAGTGATCCGGGGGGGGCCTACAATGAGCAGTTCTTC.

This clonotype was detected a few times. The CDR3 nucleotides are TGTGCCAGCAGTCCCTCAGGGATCCCCACAGATACGCAGTATTTT. Its translation is CASSPSGIPTDTQYF. J is TRBJ2-3 and V is TRBV27, with D maybe TRBD1 (5 bases). With 5 bases removed from V and 2 bases from J, the gap between germline ends came to 14 bases. The CDR3 is 15 residues long. Per germline, CDR1 MNHEY and CDR2 SMNVEV (reference sequence).

This clonotype was counted at least ten times. The rearrangement joins TRBV12-3 or TRBV12-4 to TRBJ1-6, with D possibly TRBD1 on 5 matching bases. Trimming removed 5 bases from V and 1 base from J, with 12 bases in between. This CDR3 comprises 16 residues. The CDR3 here is CASSPSRQSYNSPLHF. The CDR3 coding sequence is TGTGCCAGCAGTCCCTCGCGACAGTCCTATAATTCACCCCTCCACTTT.

This clonotype was counted at least ten times. V gene TRBV7-9 combines with J gene TRBJ1-1; no definite D call. This CDR3 has 14 residues. Between the trimmed V and J ends, which lost 1 base and 3 bases, there was a span of 9 bases. From germline, CDR1 is SEHNR and CDR2 FQNEAQ (reference sequence). The CDR3 sequence is CASSLGFSDTEAFF. CDR3 bases: TGTGCCAGCAGCTTAGGATTTAGTGACACTGAAGCTTTCTTT.

This clonotype came up a few times. This chain uses TRBV28 with TRBJ1-5; TRBD1 aligns across 8 bases. After removal of 7 bases from V and 5 bases from J, the junction contained 4 bases not matched to a gene. This CDR3 contains 13 residues. Germline CDR1 reads MDHEN; CDR2 reads SYDVKM. The CDR3: CASIQGAYQPQHF. DNA of the CDR3: TGTGCCAGCATCCAGGGGGCTTATCAGCCCCAGCATTTT.